Described below is a single TCR beta chain sequence and its context. Its antigen is not identified. Measured with immunoSEQ multiplex PCR; TCRdb has only the in-frame clones, and not every one. Of under 1,900,000 clones in the sample, around 98.5% are singletons; the top ten hold approximately 0.4%. The CDR3 has 18 residues. Trimming cost V 0 bases and J 1 base; bases outside gene matches: 5. Germline CDR1 reads LGHNA; CDR2 reads YSLEER. The data were obtained in a study of shared clonotypes between healthy human individuals. Study-wide results and limits: Among the subsets, naive ones generally showed larger estimated richness than memory ones.

V is TRBV4-3 and J is TRBJ2-1; 11 bases line up with TRBD2. The sample was naive CD4+ T cells sorted from blood. Subset defined: CD45RA+ positively selected. The source is a man under 40 in good health. The CDR3 DNA sequence: TGCGCCAGCAGCCAAGAAACTAGCGGGAGTGGTTCCTACAATGAGCAGTTCTTC. Amino acids: CASSQETSGSGSYNEQFF.